These 21 T cell receptor beta chains came from one sample sequenced in a study of human T cells and chemical hapten exposure. TCRdb called the RACE reads again in MiXCR, with one record for every CDR3 protein. Found here are about 160,000 distinct CDR3 sequences, around a quarter of them singletons; the top ten hold around 2.3%. The time point is: patch test 3, about 24 weeks after DPC sensitization. Treatment in this sample: therapeutic diphenylcyclopropenone sensitization with weekly scalp DPC. The sequencing used whole blood, collected in connection with sensitization to the hapten diphenylcyclopropenone (DPC). All receptors come from a woman aged 18-29 years with alopecia areata. Some clones in this sample may be carry-over from other donors' samples.

The chain couples TRBV9 to TRBJ2-5, with D unclear. Trimming left V 0 bases short and J 3 bases short, with 6 bases between. Germline-derived CDR1 and CDR2 are SGDLS and YYNGEE. The CDR3 is 13 amino acids. CDR3 bases: TGTGCCAGCAGCGTAGGGGGAAAAGAGACCCAGTACTTC. The encoded protein is CASSVGGKETQYF.

The chain joins TRBV6-5 to TRBJ2-3; D not certain. Trimming stripped 8 bases from V and 5 bases from J, with 8 bases between. The germline V gene encodes CDR1 MNHEY and CDR2 SVGAGI. The CDR3 covers 11 residues. The CDR3 loop is CASSPGDTQYF. CDR3 nucleotides: TGTGCCAGCTCTCCGGGAGATACGCAGTATTTT.

In its sample, this clonotype was seen many times. The CDR3 loop reads CSAQDSGEALSQYF. The CDR3 DNA reads as TGCAGTGCGCAAGATAGCGGAGAAGCCCTTTCGCAGTATTTT. This sequence joins TRBV20-1 and TRBJ2-3, with TRBD2 as a possible D gene (6 bases). Per germline, CDR1 DFQATT and CDR2 SNEGSKA (reference sequence). V was pared by 6 bases and J by 10 bases, with 23 bases between. The CDR3 loop spans 14 amino acids.

The rearrangement joins TRBV20-1 to TRBJ2-2; D not certain. Trimming cost V 1 base and J 1 base, with 4 bases left between them. Per the germline V gene, CDR1 is DFQATT and CDR2 is SNEGSKA (reference sequence). The CDR3 is made up of 13 amino acids. CDR3 DNA: TGCAGTGCTAGAGTCAAGAACACCGGGGAGCTGTTTTTT. Residues: CSARVKNTGELFF.

The chain has TRBV5-1 and TRBJ1-1; possibly TRBD1 for D (5 bases). There are 12 residues in the CDR3. The germline CDR1 and CDR2 sequences are SGHRS and YFSETQ. Deletions cut 5 bases from V and 10 bases from J, with 15 bases between. In DNA form, the CDR3 reads TGCGCCAGCAGTCGCCTCCAGGGAGTAGCTTTCTTT. It specifies CASSRLQGVAFF.

In this sample, this clonotype turned up many times. The chain joins TRBV4-1 to TRBJ2-5, with D unclear. The V and J ends lost 6 bases and 3 bases respectively, with 8 bases between them. The CDR3 has 12 residues. Germline assignment: CDR1 MGHRA and CDR2 YSYEKL. The CDR3 nucleotides are TGCGCCAGCAGTAGAATTAAAGAGACCCAGTACTTC. As protein: CASSRIKETQYF.

The chain has TRBV7-9 and TRBJ1-2; D call uncertain. V lost 2 bases and J lost 7, with 5 bases in between. CDR1 SEHNR and CDR2 FQNEAQ come from the germline V gene (reference sequence). The CDR3 extends over 11 amino acids. In DNA form, the CDR3 reads TGTGCCAGCAGCTTACAGAGTGGCTACACCTTC. Its protein is CASSLQSGYTF.

This chain uses TRBV20-1 with TRBJ2-3, with TRBD2 matching over 11 bases. The length of the CDR3 is 16 residues. Germline V lookup: CDR1 DFQATT, CDR2 SNEGSKA (reference sequence). V dropped 5 bases and J dropped 2; count of bases not matched to a gene: 9. The CDR3 nucleotides read TGCAGTGCTCGACTAGCGGGACGCAAGAACACAGATACGCAGTATTTT. Translating it yields CSARLAGRKNTDTQYF.

This clonotype has a handful of counts. The rearrangement links TRBV9 to TRBJ2-5; 13 bases line up with TRBD2. The CDR3 contains 16 residues. Germline V gene lookup returns CDR1 SGDLS and CDR2 YYNGEE. With 0 bases clipped from V and 4 bases from J, the junction kept 3 bases outside the gene matches. The CDR3 region has the DNA TGTGCCAGCAGCGTAGGTAGGACTAGCGGGAGAGAGACCCAGTACTTC. This encodes CASSVGRTSGRETQYF. Based on the CDR3 plus reference TRBV9 and TRBJ2-5, the full variable domain is DSGVTQTPKHLITATGQRVTLRCSPRSGDLSVYWYQQSLDQGLQFLIQYYNGEERAKGNILERFSAQQFPDLHSELNLSSLELGDSALYFCASSVGRTSGRETQYFGPGTRLLVL.

This clonotype was detected a few times. The chain has TRBV20-1 and TRBJ2-4; the D gene could be TRBD1 or TRBD2 (5 bases each). The V end lost 5 bases, the J end lost 2 bases, and 13 bases lay between the germline ends. Per the germline V gene, CDR1 is DFQATT and CDR2 is SNEGSKA (reference sequence). This CDR3 spans 14 amino acids. The CDR3 sequence is CSAPPGTTKNIQYF. DNA of the CDR3: TGCAGTGCTCCACCCGGGACGACCAAAAACATTCAGTACTTC.

For this clonotype: The germline gene is not matched at one end of the junction; a read error may be the cause. The chain uses TRBV3-1 and TRBJ1-2, with unresolved D. Germline assignment: CDR1 LGHDT and CDR2 YNNKEL (reference sequence). The CDR3 is 14 amino acids. The CDR3 loop reads CAGSQVGSNYGYTF. As DNA, the CDR3 is TGTGCCGGCAGCCAAGTGGGGTCCAACTATGGCTACACCTTC.

Written as DNA, the CDR3 is TGTGCCAGCAGTCCCCAGGGGGCGCGGGGTCAGCCCCAGCATTTT. This sequence encodes CASSPQGARGQPQHF. The genes are TRBV12-3 or TRBV12-4 and TRBJ1-5; 8 bases agree with TRBD1. V lost 5 bases, J lost 6 bases, and 9 bases stayed unmatched. The CDR3 contains 15 residues.

This clonotype was seen many times. The chain has TRBV29-1 and TRBJ1-2; D is uncertain. The CDR3 has 12 amino acids. V was trimmed by 6 bases and J by 4 bases, leaving 12 bases between them. Germline assignment: CDR1 SQVTM and CDR2 ANQGSEA. CDR3 bases: TGCAGCGTCTCCGGACCCTCCTATGGCTACACCTTC. Amino acids: CSVSGPSYGYTF.

The chain employs TRBV7-2 and TRBJ2-3, with 9 bases lining up with TRBD2. CDR1 and CDR2 from the germline V gene are SGHTA and FQGNSA. The CDR3 is 15 residues long. Trimming took 1 base from V and 1 from J; bases not matched to a gene: 0. The CDR3 here is CASSLVAGGTDTQYF. CDR3 in DNA: TGTGCCAGCAGCTTAGTAGCGGGGGGCACAGATACGCAGTATTTT.

This clonotype was picked up a small number of times. This rearrangement joins TRBV4-1 to TRBJ2-7, with 12 bases lining up with TRBD1. Trimming cost V 3 bases and J 6 bases; bases outside gene matches: 9. Germline assignment: CDR1 MGHRA and CDR2 YSYEKL. The CDR3 length is 16 residues. CDR3 residues: CASSHPARDRGREQYF. The CDR3 DNA reads as TGCGCCAGCAGCCACCCCGCCCGGGACAGGGGGCGCGAGCAGTACTTC.

The V call is TRBV20-1, the J call TRBJ1-1; TRBD1 is a possible D gene (5 bases). Per the germline V gene, CDR1 is DFQATT and CDR2 is SNEGSKA (reference sequence). CDR3 length: 14 amino acids. V was pared by 0 bases and J by 4 bases, with 12 bases between. CDR3 loop: CSARDTGGGTEAFF. The CDR3 nucleotides are TGCAGTGCTAGAGATACGGGGGGAGGCACTGAAGCTTTCTTT.

The chain has TRBV4-1 and TRBJ2-7; TRBD1 is a possible D gene (5 bases). The ends were cut back, 1 base at V and 2 bases at J, with 6 bases in the middle. The germline V gene encodes CDR1 MGHRA and CDR2 YSYEKL. The CDR3 has 13 residues. The CDR3 loop is CASSQAQAYEQYF. In nucleotides, the CDR3 is TGCGCCAGCAGCCAAGCACAGGCCTACGAGCAGTACTTC.

There are a few counts of this clonotype. The chain combines TRBV7-9 with TRBJ2-7; 7 positions match TRBD1. The CDR3 has 16 amino acids. With 1 base clipped from V and 10 bases from J, the junction kept 16 bases outside the gene matches. CDR1 is SEHNR, CDR2 FQNEAQ, per germline (reference sequence). Here the CDR3 reads CASSLVVDRVNSNQYF. DNA of the CDR3: TGTGCCAGCAGCTTAGTGGTCGACAGGGTGAACTCTAACCAGTACTTC.

The chain couples TRBV7-6 to TRBJ2-5; D possibly corresponds to TRBD2 (6 bases). Per germline, CDR1 SGHVS and CDR2 FNYEAQ. Trimming pared 4 bases from V and 6 bases from J, leaving 15 bases between. The CDR3 runs 14 residues. CDR3 amino acids: CASSSSAGPKTQYF. In DNA form, the CDR3 reads TGTGCCAGCAGCTCCTCAGCGGGCCCAAAGACCCAGTACTTC.

The chain couples TRBV7-2 to TRBJ2-3, with 12 bases lining up with TRBD1. V shed 5 bases and J 4 bases; nucleotides not matched to a gene: 7. The CDR3 is 16 residues long. Per germline, CDR1 SGHTA and CDR2 FQGNSA. The CDR3 is CASSRGQGARSDTQYF. CDR3 sequence (DNA): TGTGCCAGCAGCCGGGGACAGGGGGCGCGATCAGATACGCAGTATTTT.

CDR3 in DNA: TGTGCCAGCAGCCGAGGACAGGGGCTTGGCTACACCTTC. It is translated as CASSRGQGLGYTF. The V gene is TRBV14, the J gene TRBJ1-2; 9 positions match TRBD1. The V gene end was trimmed by 4 bases and the J gene end by 7 bases; junction bases not matched to a gene: 4. CDR3 length equals 13 residues. From germline, CDR1 is SGHDN and CDR2 FVKESK.